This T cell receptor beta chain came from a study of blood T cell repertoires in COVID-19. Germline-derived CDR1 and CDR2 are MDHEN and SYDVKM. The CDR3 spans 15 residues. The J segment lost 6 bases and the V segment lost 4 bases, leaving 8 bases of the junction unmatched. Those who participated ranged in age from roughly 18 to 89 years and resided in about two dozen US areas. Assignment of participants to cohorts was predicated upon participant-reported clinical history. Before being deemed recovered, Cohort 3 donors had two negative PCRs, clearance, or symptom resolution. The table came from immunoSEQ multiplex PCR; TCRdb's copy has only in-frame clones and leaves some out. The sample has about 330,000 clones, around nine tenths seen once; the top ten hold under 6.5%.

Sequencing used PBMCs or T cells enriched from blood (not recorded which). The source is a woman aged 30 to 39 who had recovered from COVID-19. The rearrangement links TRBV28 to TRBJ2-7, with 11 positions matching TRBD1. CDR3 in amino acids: CASSSRTGGIGEQYF. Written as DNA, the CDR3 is TGTGCCAGCAGTTCTCGGACAGGGGGCATTGGCGAGCAGTACTTC. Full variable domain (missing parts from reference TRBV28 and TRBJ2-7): DVKVTQSSRYLVKRTGEKVFLECVQDMDHENMFWYRQDPGLGLRLIYFSYDVKMKEKGDIPEGYSVSREKKERFSLILESASTNQTSMYLCASSSRTGGIGEQYFGPGTRLTVT.